This T cell receptor beta chain derives from a study of blood T cell dynamics during melanoma immunotherapy. As for time point: week 3, after first cycle of checkpoint inhibitor. J gave up 6 bases and V 5 bases, and 8 bases lay outside the gene matches. Germline loops: CDR1 SEHNR, CDR2 FQNEAQ (reference sequence). This CDR3 region has 14 residues. This clone was seen once. Assay: immunoSEQ multiplex PCR; the TCRdb copy retains only in-frame clones and omits some. The sample lists more than 8,000 clones, 88% occurring once. Sequencing used blood, obtained from a patient treated with checkpoint blockade. This clonotype was sampled from a human donor with melanoma. V gene TRBV7-9 combines with J gene TRBJ1-1; 8 positions match TRBD1. CDR3 sequence: CASSTDRGFPEAFF. The CDR3, as DNA: TGTGCCAGCAGCACTGACAGGGGTTTCCCTGAAGCTTTCTTT.